The 12 T cell receptor beta chains in this list originate from one sample, sequenced in a study of metastatic and nonmetastatic thyroid tumors. MiXCR re-clonotyped the PCR reads for TCRdb. The sample records approximately 32,000 clones, around 33% being singletons. All patients reached thyroid surgery having received no treatment beforehand. Source material: tumor tissue. These receptor sequences come from a female donor with papillary thyroid cancer or a benign thyroid nodule (not recorded which). Some clones in this sample may be carry-over from other donors' samples.

This clone was detected only a few times. V and J are TRBV6-1 and TRBJ2-7; D unclear. Germline CDR1 and CDR2: MNHNS and SASEGT. The V end was cut by 2 bases, the J end by 2 bases, with 13 bases between. This CDR3 is built from 15 residues. CDR3 DNA sequence: TGTGCCAGCAGTGAATGGGGTCTCACCCCCTACGAGCAGTACTTC. Its protein product is CASSEWGLTPYEQYF.

The CDR3 sequence is CASRTSGRNEQFF. The DNA of the CDR3 is TGTGCCAGTAGGACTAGCGGGAGGAATGAGCAGTTCTTC. The chain uses TRBV19 and TRBJ2-1; TRBD2 agrees at 13 bases. The V segment lost 6 bases and the J segment 7 bases; nucleotides outside the gene matches: 0. The CDR3 covers 13 residues. The germline gives CDR1 LNHDA, CDR2 SQIVND (reference sequence).

This clone was counted a few times. The chain couples TRBV6-1 to TRBJ1-1; D is undetermined. Trimming cost V 6 bases and J 5 bases, with 16 bases left between them. CDR3 length: 14 residues. Germline loops: CDR1 MNHNS, CDR2 SASEGT. CDR3 sequence reads: CASSPGPGGTEAFF. The CDR3 nucleotides read TGTGCCAGCAGCCCCGGGCCCGGTGGGACTGAAGCTTTCTTT.

This clone was counted a few times. The genes are TRBV6-1 and TRBJ1-2; 10 nucleotides line up with TRBD1. The CDR3 covers 17 residues. Germline CDR1 reads MNHNS; CDR2 reads SASEGT. J was trimmed by 8 bases and V by 7 bases; bases with no gene match: 19. The CDR3 DNA sequence: TGTGCCAGCACAGGAAGCCAATCGACAGGGGGCGCGGAGGGCTACACCTTC. Amino acids: CASTGSQSTGGAEGYTF.

V gene TRBV5-1 combines with J gene TRBJ1-4; D may be TRBD1 (5 bases). Germline values: CDR1 SGHRS, CDR2 YFSETQ. V was pared by 0 bases and J by 2 bases, with 11 bases between. CDR3 size: 16 residues. CDR3 coding DNA: TGCGCCAGCAGCTTGGGGGCGGGGCCCACTAATGAAAAACTGTTTTTT. Translated, it gives CASSLGAGPTNEKLFF. Using reference TRBV5-1 and TRBJ1-4 for the parts outside the CDR3, the full variable domain is KAGVTQTPRYLIKTRGQQVTLSCSPISGHRSVSWYQQTPGQGLQFLFEYFSETQRNKGNFPGRFSGRQFSNSRSEMNVSTLELGDSALYLCASSLGAGPTNEKLFFGSGTQLSVL.

This clone was recorded many times. The chain couples TRBV6-2 or TRBV6-3 to TRBJ2-1; D not resolved. The CDR3 is made up of 14 amino acids. CDR1 and CDR2 from the germline V gene are MNHEY and SVGEGT. V was pared by 0 bases and J by 5 bases, with 8 bases between. The DNA of the CDR3 is TGTGCCAGCAGTTACTCAGGTACTAACAATGAGCAGTTCTTC. It is translated as CASSYSGTNNEQFF.

The chain joins TRBV28 to TRBJ1-4, with D tentatively TRBD1 (5 bases). Germline CDR1 and CDR2: MDHEN and SYDVKM. V lost 6 bases to trimming and J lost 5 bases, with 19 bases between them. There are 16 residues in the CDR3. The CDR3 sequence: CASSPSLAGQNEKLFF. The CDR3 region has the DNA TGTGCCAGCAGCCCGTCCTTGGCAGGGCAGAATGAAAAACTGTTTTTT.

A note on this clone: One end of the junction fails to match germline, which may point to a read error. The chain carries TRBV20-1 and TRBJ1-2, with 7 bases fitting TRBD1. Per the germline V gene, CDR1 is DFQATT and CDR2 is SNEGSKA (reference sequence). The length of the CDR3 is 13 residues. The CDR3 DNA is TGCAGTGCTCGAGAAAGGGGGCAGTATGGCTACACCTTC. It codes for CSARERGQYGYTF.

This clone was detected a few times. This chain joins TRBV25-1 and TRBJ2-1; 8 nucleotides align to TRBD1. J gave up 7 bases and V 8 bases, and 7 bases lay outside the gene matches. Per the germline V gene, CDR1 is MGHDK and CDR2 is SYGVNS. This CDR3 is 13 amino acids long. The CDR3 region has the DNA TGTGCCAGCGGAACTAACAGGGGGAATGAGCAGTTCTTC. Its translation: CASGTNRGNEQFF.

This clone was seen only a few times. V usage is TRBV6-1 and J usage is TRBJ1-2; D is unclear. The CDR3 is 14 residues long. V gave up 5 bases and J gave up 2 bases, with 12 bases separating them. The germline V gene has CDR1 MNHNS and CDR2 SASEGT. In DNA form, the CDR3 reads TGTGCCAGCAGTAGATCGACGGAGAACTATGGCTACACCTTC. Its translation: CASSRSTENYGYTF.

The rearrangement uses TRBV29-1 and TRBJ2-1; 8 bases align to TRBD2. CDR1 SQVTM and CDR2 ANQGSEA come from the germline V gene. V lost 7 bases to trimming and J lost 7 bases; unmatched junction nucleotides: 18. There are 16 residues in the CDR3. The CDR3 DNA follows: TGCAGCGGCGGGACTCTAAAAGCGGGAGAGGGTAATGAGCAGTTCTTC. This encodes CSGGTLKAGEGNEQFF.

V and J are TRBV6-1 and TRBJ1-2; maybe TRBD1 (5 bases). Germline V gene lookup returns CDR1 MNHNS and CDR2 SASEGT. This CDR3 is 15 amino acids long. V was pared by 7 bases and J by 5 bases, with 20 bases between. The CDR3 region is CASNPRDGWGYGYTF. CDR3 coding DNA: TGTGCCAGCAACCCCCGGGACGGATGGGGGTATGGCTACACCTTC.